A single sample gave rise to the 9 T cell receptor beta chains below, sequenced in a study of cytomegalovirus exposure and HLA in healthy donors. The PCR had 60 Vbeta and 13 Jbeta primers. Sequencing was performed with immunoSEQ multiplex PCR; in TCRdb, only in-frame clones are kept and a portion is missing. Of some 110,000 clones in the sample, about 64% were seen once. Input material: PBMCs. These receptors were taken from a female donor in good health and CMV-seronegative.

This clone appeared a few times. V is TRBV5-1 and J is TRBJ2-5, with 8 bases matching TRBD2. Losses at the gene ends were 4 bases for V and 1 base for J; bases not matched to a gene: 6. The CDR3 is made up of 15 amino acids. Germline V gene lookup returns CDR1 SGHRS and CDR2 YFSETQ. CDR3 bases: TGCGCCAGCAGCCCCGGGGGGGGTCCCCAAGAGACCCAGTACTTC. It specifies CASSPGGGPQETQYF.

This clone was seen a handful of times. J is TRBJ1-1 and V is TRBV29-1; 10 positions agree with TRBD1. Germline V gene data show CDR1 as SQVTM and CDR2 as ANQGSEA. The CDR3 sequence is 15 residues long. The V and J ends lost 1 base and 5 bases, in that order; junction bases with no gene match: 7. The CDR3 sequence is CSVEGTGGSGTEAFF. CDR3 coding DNA: TGCAGCGTTGAAGGGACAGGGGGTTCGGGGACTGAAGCTTTCTTT. The full variable domain, in which reference TRBV29-1 and TRBJ1-1 provide the parts outside the CDR3, is SAVISQKPSRDICQRGTSLTIQCQVDSQVTMMFWYRQQPGQSLTLIATANQGSEATYESGFVIDKFPISRPNLTFSTLTVSNMSPEDSSIYLCSVEGTGGSGTEAFFGQGTRLTVV.

This clone showed up just a few times. V and J are TRBV7-8 and TRBJ2-7, with D perhaps TRBD2 (6 bases). The germline V gene encodes CDR1 SGHVS and CDR2 FQNEAQ. The CDR3 is made up of 15 amino acids. Trimming shortened V by 0 bases and J by 3 bases, and 12 bases separated the two germline ends. The CDR3 nucleotides read TGTGCCAGCAGCTTAGCAGAGACTAGAATCTACGAGCAGTACTTC. Its protein is CASSLAETRIYEQYF. The full variable domain, with the rest looked up from reference TRBV7-8 and TRBJ2-7, is GAGVSQSPRYKVAKRGQDVALRCDPISGHVSLFWYQQALGQGPEFLTYFQNEAQLDKSGLPSDRFFAERPEGSVSTLKIQRTQQEDSAVYLCASSLAETRIYEQYFGPGTRLTVT.

The chain uses TRBV6-1 and TRBJ1-2; 9 nucleotides line up with TRBD1. The ends lost 6 bases at V and 5 bases at J; junction bases unmatched: 10. The germline V gene has CDR1 MNHNS and CDR2 SASEGT. The CDR3 extends over 15 amino acids. The CDR3 region has the DNA TGTGCCAGCAGGGGACAGGGACAACCGGATTATGGCTACACCTTC. Protein sequence: CASRGQGQPDYGYTF.

The V and J genes are TRBV4-1 and TRBJ2-7; possibly TRBD1 for D (5 bases). Germline CDR1 is MGHRA and CDR2 is YSYEKL. Trimming took off 0 bases at V and 5 bases at J, with 8 bases between the two ends. The CDR3 runs to 13 residues. CDR3 sequence reads: CASSQDTRDEQYF. The DNA for the CDR3 is TGCGCCAGCAGCCAAGATACCAGGGACGAGCAGTACTTC.

The V call is TRBV28, the J call TRBJ2-7, with TRBD1 matching over 10 bases. V lost 8 bases to trimming and J lost 6 bases; unmatched junction nucleotides: 19. This CDR3 has 17 residues. Germline V lookup: CDR1 MDHEN, CDR2 SYDVKM. CDR3 nucleotide sequence: TGTGCCAGCGATTCCGGGACAGGGGCCGCCCGGGGTTTCGAGCAGTACTTC. Protein: CASDSGTGAARGFEQYF.

The chain is built from TRBV7-8 and TRBJ2-5; 9 nucleotides align to TRBD1. The CDR3 sequence is 18 residues long. The germline gives CDR1 SGHVS, CDR2 FQNEAQ. V shed 7 bases, J shed 3 bases, and the junction held 18 bases outside the gene matches. The CDR3 here is CASTSDPGQGIIEETQYF. In nucleotides, the CDR3 is TGTGCCAGCACCTCGGATCCGGGACAGGGAATAATAGAAGAGACCCAGTACTTC.

This rearrangement joins TRBV5-1 to TRBJ1-5, with TRBD1 identical over 7 bases. Unmatched junction bases numbered 6, after V lost 4 bases and J lost 2 bases. This CDR3 has 15 residues. Per germline, CDR1 SGHRS and CDR2 YFSETQ. CDR3 in DNA: TGCGCCAGCAGCGCCGAGGGGACAGGCAATCAGCCCCAGCATTTT. Protein: CASSAEGTGNQPQHF.

The rearrangement links TRBV19 to TRBJ1-5; 8 bases agree with TRBD1. J was trimmed by 4 bases and V by 6 bases; bases with no gene match: 14. Germline V gene lookup returns CDR1 LNHDA and CDR2 SQIVND (reference sequence). The CDR3 covers 17 residues. CDR3 region: CASSTPQGDYGNQPQHF. The CDR3 bases are TGTGCCAGTAGCACCCCACAGGGGGATTATGGGAATCAGCCCCAGCATTTT.